Presented here are 20 T cell receptor beta chains from one specimen sequenced in a study of blood T cells in healthy people across ages (dated by TCRdb to between 2015 and 2016). Libraries were made using 5' RACE. Sequencing took place on an Illumina HiSeq 2500. The second PCR ran for about 7 to 11 cycles and used a J-beta primer mix along with a sample-barcoded 5' primer. TCRdb trimmed the raw reads at Q25, called clones with MiXCR and kept productive beta chains. Duplicate CDR3 protein sequences are folded into a single record with the most common DNA and genes. Recorded for this sample are about 1,500,000 distinct CDR3 sequences; roughly 40% of them occurred a single time. The ten largest account for 7.9% of the sample. The sample was blood. The origin of the receptors is a young woman in good health.

The chain couples TRBV27 to TRBJ2-3, with 11 bases matching TRBD2. CDR3 length: 16 residues. After removal of 5 bases from V and 6 bases from J, the junction contained 10 bases not matched to a gene. CDR1 and CDR2 (germline): MNHEY, SMNVEV (reference sequence). CDR3 protein: CASSQTSGTAPDTQYF. The DNA of the CDR3 is TGTGCCAGCAGTCAGACTAGCGGGACGGCACCCGATACGCAGTATTTT.

The chain carries TRBV7-3 and TRBJ2-1; D not resolved. The CDR3 contains 13 residues. The V and J ends lost 2 bases and 13 bases respectively, with 15 bases between them. Germline-derived CDR1 and CDR2 are SGHTA and FQGTGA. CDR3 loop: CASSLWSQETQFF. CDR3 in DNA: TGTGCCAGCAGCTTATGGAGTCAAGAGACCCAGTTCTTC.

The chain joins TRBV9 to TRBJ2-1; perhaps TRBD2 as D (5 bases). V was cut by 0 bases and J by 5 bases, with 21 bases left in between. CDR1 SGDLS and CDR2 YYNGEE come from the germline V gene. The CDR3 totals 18 residues. The CDR3: CASSVGPSGSGGHNEQFF. The CDR3 bases are TGTGCCAGCAGCGTAGGCCCCTCGGGCAGCGGAGGCCACAATGAGCAGTTCTTC. Full variable domain (outside the CDR3, taken from reference TRBV9 and TRBJ2-1): DSGVTQTPKHLITATGQRVTLRCSPRSGDLSVYWYQQSLDQGLQFLIQYYNGEERAKGNILERFSAQQFPDLHSELNLSSLELGDSALYFCASSVGPSGSGGHNEQFFGPGTRLTVL.

The rearrangement links TRBV6-4 to TRBJ2-7; 10 positions agree with TRBD1. CDR1 is MRHNA, CDR2 SNTAGT, per germline. This CDR3 spans 15 amino acids. V shed 5 bases and J 6 bases; nucleotides not matched to a gene: 10. CDR3 nucleotides: TGTGCCAGCAGTCCCCAAGGAGGGACAGGGGTCGAGCAGTACTTC. Amino acids: CASSPQGGTGVEQYF.

The chain carries TRBV20-1 and TRBJ2-6; either TRBD1 or TRBD2 may supply D (5 bases each). Trimming cost V 5 bases and J 2 bases, with 10 bases left between them. Per the germline V gene, CDR1 is DFQATT and CDR2 is SNEGSKA (reference sequence). The CDR3 has 14 residues. CDR3 in amino acids: CSALKGPGANVLTF. The CDR3 nucleotides are TGCAGTGCTCTGAAGGGACCTGGGGCCAACGTCCTGACTTTC.

This clonotype was detected only a few times. The V call is TRBV7-2, the J call TRBJ2-3; TRBD1 might be the D (6 bases). V was pared by 5 bases and J by 2 bases, with 17 bases between. Germline V CDR1 and CDR2: SGHTA, FQGNSA. The CDR3 sequence is 16 residues long. In DNA, the CDR3 is TGTGCCAGCAGCCCGACCTACCAGGGGACCACAGATACGCAGTATTTT. Translated: CASSPTYQGTTDTQYF.

This clonotype was seen only a few times. The gene calls are TRBV20-1 and TRBJ2-1; 7 nucleotides align to TRBD1. The V gene's germline CDR1 is DFQATT and CDR2 SNEGSKA (reference sequence). This CDR3 comprises 14 residues. J gave up 6 bases and V 0 bases, and 5 bases lay outside the gene matches. CDR3 loop: CSARDWTGINEQFF. The CDR3 region has the DNA TGCAGTGCTAGAGATTGGACAGGAATCAATGAGCAGTTCTTC.

The chain employs TRBV30 and TRBJ2-1; 13 bases agree with TRBD2. The germline V gene has CDR1 GTSNPN and CDR2 SVGIG (reference sequence). J gave up 2 bases and V 1 base, and 8 bases lay outside the gene matches. This CDR3 has 18 residues. Here the CDR3 DNA reads TGTGCCTGGAGTGATCGAGGGACTAGCGGGGCCCCCTACAATGAGCAGTTCTTC. Translating gives CAWSDRGTSGAPYNEQFF.

In this sample, this clonotype turned up a few times. The J gene is TRBJ2-7, the V gene TRBV20-1; D perhaps matches TRBD2 (7 bases). The length of the CDR3 is 13 residues. Germline V lookup: CDR1 DFQATT, CDR2 SNEGSKA (reference sequence). Between the trimmed V and J ends, which lost 6 bases and 3 bases, there was a span of 15 bases. Here the CDR3 reads CSAKGGHFYEQYF. The DNA of the CDR3 is TGCAGTGCCAAGGGGGGGCACTTCTACGAGCAGTACTTC.

The table lists this clonotype with many counts. J is TRBJ1-3 and V is TRBV7-9; perhaps TRBD1 as D (5 bases). V was clipped by 3 bases and J by 4 bases, with 16 bases between them. CDR1 SEHNR and CDR2 FQNEAQ come from the germline V gene (reference sequence). The CDR3 length is 16 residues. For the CDR3, the DNA is TGTGCCAGCAGCTTCGGCCTGGACACTTCCGGAAACACCATATATTTT. Translated, it gives CASSFGLDTSGNTIYF.

This clonotype was found a few times. The J gene is TRBJ1-1, the V gene TRBV5-1, with D maybe TRBD1 (5 bases). Per germline, CDR1 SGHRS and CDR2 YFSETQ. The ends were cut back, 8 bases at V and 1 base at J, with 9 bases in the middle. The CDR3 runs 12 residues. In DNA form, the CDR3 reads TGCGCCAGTGCCGGGGGGAACACTGAAGCTTTCTTT. This codes for CASAGGNTEAFF.

The V and J genes are TRBV5-1 and TRBJ2-7; tentative D call: TRBD2 (6 bases). The CDR3 is made up of 15 amino acids. With 4 bases removed from V and 0 bases from J, the gap between germline ends came to 14 bases. The V gene's germline CDR1 is SGHRS and CDR2 YFSETQ. Here the CDR3 DNA reads TGCGCCAGCAGCGGTACTAGCCGGAGCTCCTACGAGCAGTACTTC. This sequence encodes CASSGTSRSSYEQYF.

This chain connects TRBV7-2 to TRBJ2-5; 10 bases match TRBD2. The J call could be wrong; TRBJ2-7 is a better fit for the DNA end. The length of the CDR3 is 16 residues. Germline CDR1 reads SGHTA; CDR2 reads FQGNSA. This CDR3 reads CASSTSGNLGSYEQYF. CDR3 in DNA: TGTGCCAGCAGCACTAGCGGGAACTTAGGCTCCTACGAGCAGTACTTC.

The chain recombines TRBV29-1 with TRBJ1-4; 9 bases fit TRBD1. Looked up from germline, CDR1 is SQVTM and CDR2 is ANQGSEA. V was clipped by 7 bases and J by 3 bases; unmatched bases: 9. This CDR3 is 15 amino acids long. The CDR3 loop is CSGGTGGSANEKLFF. CDR3 DNA: TGCAGCGGGGGCACAGGGGGCTCTGCTAATGAAAAACTGTTTTTT.

The chain employs TRBV5-1 and TRBJ1-5; D perhaps matches TRBD1 (5 bases). This CDR3 is built from 14 residues. Trimming removed 1 base from V and 9 bases from J, with 14 bases in between. CDR1 is SGHRS and CDR2 is YFSETQ in the germline V gene. CDR3 sequence reads: CASSLSPGVGPQHF. In nucleotides, the CDR3 is TGCGCCAGCAGCTTGTCTCCGGGGGTGGGGCCCCAGCATTTT.

In its sample, this clonotype was seen a few times. The chain carries TRBV6-5 and TRBJ1-2, with D perhaps TRBD1 (5 bases). The CDR3 consists of 15 residues. V was pared by 6 bases and J by 4 bases, with 18 bases between. CDR1 is MNHEY, CDR2 SVGAGI, per germline. The CDR3 is CASSPSEGPLYGYTF. The CDR3 DNA reads as TGTGCCAGCAGCCCCTCCGAGGGGCCCCTCTATGGCTACACCTTC.

J is TRBJ1-1 and V is TRBV27, with TRBD1 identical over 9 bases. V shed 7 bases, J shed 5 bases, and the junction held 14 bases outside the gene matches. Per the germline V gene, CDR1 is MNHEY and CDR2 is SMNVEV (reference sequence). There are 16 residues in the CDR3. The CDR3 region has the DNA TGTGCCAGCAATCCTAACCGGGACAGGGTGGGTACTGAAGCTTTCTTT. Its translation: CASNPNRDRVGTEAFF.

This clonotype has only a few counts. The chain combines TRBV27 with TRBJ2-7; 11 bases match TRBD2. CDR3 length: 15 residues. J gave up 3 bases and V 4 bases, and 5 bases lay outside the gene matches. Germline V gene data show CDR1 as MNHEY and CDR2 as SMNVEV (reference sequence). The CDR3 bases are TGTGCCAGCAGTTCCGATCTAGCGGGAGGCTACGAGCAGTACTTC. Its translation: CASSSDLAGGYEQYF.

V gene TRBV15 combines with J gene TRBJ1-4; D perhaps matches TRBD1 (6 bases). V was trimmed by 3 bases and J by 0 bases, leaving 11 bases between them. Per the germline V gene, CDR1 is LNHNV and CDR2 is YYDKDF (reference sequence). CDR3 length equals 16 residues. Written as DNA, the CDR3 is TGTGCCACCAGCAGGGGGGCGTATACAACTAATGAAAAACTGTTTTTT. This sequence encodes CATSRGAYTTNEKLFF.

This clonotype came up many times. The chain has TRBV20-1 and TRBJ2-1; 10 bases agree with TRBD2. The CDR3 loop spans 14 amino acids. Germline V gene lookup returns CDR1 DFQATT and CDR2 SNEGSKA (reference sequence). After removal of 6 bases from V and 9 bases from J, the junction contained 11 bases not matched to a gene. CDR3 DNA: TGCAGTGCCCCAAAGTTGACTAGCGGGTCTGAGCAGTTCTTC. This translates into CSAPKLTSGSEQFF.